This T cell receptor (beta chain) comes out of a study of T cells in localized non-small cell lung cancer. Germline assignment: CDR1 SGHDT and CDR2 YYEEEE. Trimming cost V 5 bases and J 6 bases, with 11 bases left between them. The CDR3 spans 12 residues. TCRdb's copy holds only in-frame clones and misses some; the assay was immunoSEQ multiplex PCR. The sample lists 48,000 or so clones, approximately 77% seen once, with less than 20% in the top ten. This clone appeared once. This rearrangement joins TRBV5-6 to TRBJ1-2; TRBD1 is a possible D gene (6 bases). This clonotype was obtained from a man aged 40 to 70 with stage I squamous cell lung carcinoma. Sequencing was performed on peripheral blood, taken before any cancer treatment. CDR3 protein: CASRYSGDGYTF. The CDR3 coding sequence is TGTGCCAGCAGGTACTCAGGGGATGGCTACACCTTC.